This T cell receptor beta chain emerged from a study of read filtering for tumor transcriptome and immune sequencing. Study context: Patients were 17 to 20 male and around 15 female, mean age 65.9 years, range about 40 to 85. RNA-seq yielded only roughly 85 to 1,400 TCR reads, IR-seq about 3.5 to 10.27 million.

With respect to this clonotype: The antigen is not known. A read error may explain this, as a much larger clone is one base away.

Study observations and caveats: IR-seq and RNA-seq agreed better without single-read clonotypes. About 82% of IR-seq clonotypes had a single read, yet these held 3% to 4% of reads.

Molecular barcoded adaptors covering alpha/delta and beta/gamma chains were used on roughly 370 ng RNA. TCRdb analysed the reads with MiXCR anew, one entry per CDR3 protein. The sample includes tens of thousands of distinct CDR3 sequences, under 20% of them seen just once. This TCR derives from a donor aged 40 or over with multiple myeloma. The sample taken for sequencing was a population of CD138-negative cells sorted from bone marrow.

CDR3 protein: CAISFLNEQYF. The CDR3 DNA reads TGCGCCATCAGCTTTTTGAACGAGCAGTACTTC. The genes are TRBV5-1 and TRBJ2-7; no clear D. Germline assignment: CDR1 SGHRS and CDR2 YFSETQ. This CDR3 region has 11 residues.